The 18 T cell receptor beta chains in this list originate from one sample, sequenced in a study of post-analysis software for immune sequencing data. Overall study findings and caveats: When patients were compared with controls, a handful of TRBV segments were more frequent, TRBV5-6, TRBV5-1 and TRBV20-1 among them.

Unique molecular identifiers had been added to the TCR beta cDNA libraries. Via MiXCR, TCRdb re-called the PCR reads, giving one row per CDR3 protein. In the table there are roughly 800,000 distinct CDR3 sequences, around 45% of which are singletons. Their antigens are not known. Sequencing was performed on blood. The receptors shown here come from a girl between 5 and 17 years old with multiple sclerosis.

The chain joins TRBV6-1 to TRBJ2-1; 9 bases are shared with TRBD2. This CDR3 contains 17 residues. The V and J ends lost 3 bases and 7 bases, in that order; junction bases with no gene match: 13. Germline V gene data show CDR1 as MNHNS and CDR2 as SASEGT. The chain's CDR3 is CASSEMVASGIFNEQFF. CDR3 DNA sequence: TGTGCCAGCAGTGAGATGGTGGCTAGCGGGATTTTTAATGAGCAGTTCTTC.

The chain is built from TRBV7-6 and TRBJ1-6; D ambiguous. This CDR3 spans 14 amino acids. Trimming cost V 1 base and J 5 bases, with 6 bases left between them. Germline CDR1 and CDR2: SGHVS and FNYEAQ. The CDR3 region has the DNA TGTGCCAGCAGCTTAGGCCAGGATAATTCACCCCTCCACTTT. The encoded protein is CASSLGQDNSPLHF.

The genes are TRBV28 and TRBJ2-1; possibly TRBD1 or TRBD2 for D (5 bases each). The germline gives CDR1 MDHEN, CDR2 SYDVKM. Trimming pared 4 bases from V and 2 bases from J, leaving 24 bases between. The CDR3 covers 19 residues. CDR3 in amino acids: CASSSTPYSGTTTYNEQFF. CDR3 bases: TGTGCCAGCAGTTCCACGCCTTATTCAGGGACCACGACCTACAATGAGCAGTTCTTC. Full variable domain (outside the CDR3, taken from reference TRBV28 and TRBJ2-1): DVKVTQSSRYLVKRTGEKVFLECVQDMDHENMFWYRQDPGLGLRLIYFSYDVKMKEKGDIPEGYSVSREKKERFSLILESASTNQTSMYLCASSSTPYSGTTTYNEQFFGPGTRLTVL.

This clonotype occurred a few times. V gene TRBV6-5 combines with J gene TRBJ2-7; unclear D gene. Germline V gene lookup returns CDR1 MNHEY and CDR2 SVGAGI. The CDR3 is 10 residues long. The V and J ends lost 2 bases and 9 bases respectively, with 5 bases between them. The CDR3 nucleotides read TGTGCCAGCAGTTACCGGAGGCAGTACTTC. Protein: CASSYRRQYF.

The CDR3 DNA is TGTGCCAGCAGCCAAGATCCACTAGCGGGCTACAATGAGCAGTTCTTC. Its protein product is CASSQDPLAGYNEQFF. The chain carries TRBV3-1 and TRBJ2-1; 9 bases agree with TRBD2. The trim removed 0 bases at V and 3 bases at J, leaving 3 bases unmatched. Germline V gene sequence: CDR1 LGHDT, CDR2 YNNKEL (reference sequence). The CDR3 totals 16 residues.

This clonotype was found a few times. This chain links TRBV7-3 with TRBJ2-3, with 12 nucleotides matching TRBD2. This CDR3 spans 16 amino acids. The germline V gene has CDR1 SGHTA and CDR2 FQGTGA. Trimming at V came to 5 bases and at J to 3 bases, leaving 6 bases not matched to a gene. The CDR3 sequence: CASSALAGGRTDTQYF. The DNA for the CDR3 is TGTGCCAGCAGCGCACTAGCGGGAGGTCGGACAGATACGCAGTATTTT.

This rearrangement joins TRBV29-1 to TRBJ1-1; TRBD1 agrees at 7 bases. This CDR3 has 14 amino acids. Germline CDR1 and CDR2: SQVTM and ANQGSEA. J gave up 4 bases and V 6 bases, and 11 bases lay outside the gene matches. The CDR3 region has the DNA TGCAGCGTAGAAAAAGGGACAGTGGGCACTGAAGCTTTCTTT. Encoded protein: CSVEKGTVGTEAFF.

This clonotype was counted between two and nine times. The V gene is TRBV7-9, the J gene TRBJ2-6; D call uncertain. The length of the CDR3 is 15 residues. V lost 7 bases, J lost 1 base, and 11 bases lay in between. Per germline, CDR1 SEHNR and CDR2 FQNEAQ (reference sequence). CDR3 protein: CASTLPVSGANVLTF. CDR3 DNA: TGTGCCAGCACCCTGCCGGTTTCTGGGGCCAACGTCCTGACTTTC.

The DNA of the CDR3 is TGCGCCAGCAGTCGTCCGGGGAGCAACCAAGAGACCCAGTACTTC. Translated, it gives CASSRPGSNQETQYF. This chain joins TRBV5-1 and TRBJ2-5, with D perhaps TRBD2 (5 bases). With 5 bases removed from V and 0 bases from J, the gap between germline ends came to 14 bases. CDR3 length equals 15 residues. Germline V gene data show CDR1 as SGHRS and CDR2 as YFSETQ. Full variable domain (outside the CDR3, taken from reference TRBV5-1 and TRBJ2-5): KAGVTQTPRYLIKTRGQQVTLSCSPISGHRSVSWYQQTPGQGLQFLFEYFSETQRNKGNFPGRFSGRQFSNSRSEMNVSTLELGDSALYLCASSRPGSNQETQYFGPGTRLLVL.

The chain links TRBV7-2 to TRBJ2-5, with TRBD1 identical over 9 bases. This CDR3 spans 15 amino acids. V trimming: 1 base; J trimming: 6 bases; junction bases outside the gene matches: 6. Germline CDR1 reads SGHTA; CDR2 reads FQGNSA. The CDR3: CASSLGGQGRQTQYF. The CDR3 DNA reads TGTGCCAGCAGCTTAGGGGGACAGGGTAGGCAGACCCAGTACTTC.

V usage is TRBV24-1 and J usage is TRBJ1-2, with D possibly matching TRBD1 (6 bases). Deletions cut 6 bases from V and 8 bases from J, with 12 bases between. CDR1 and CDR2 from the germline V gene are KGHDR and SFDVKD. The CDR3 consists of 12 residues. The CDR3 region is CATSLRGYGYTF. The CDR3 region has the DNA TGTGCCACCAGTCTCAGGGGATACGGCTACACCTTC.

The V gene is TRBV6-5, the J gene TRBJ2-2; D unclear. Germline V lookup: CDR1 MNHEY, CDR2 SVGAGI. This CDR3 comprises 12 residues. Trimming took off 8 bases at V and 3 bases at J, with 7 bases between the two ends. The CDR3: CASWGYTGELFF. The CDR3 coding sequence is TGTGCCAGCTGGGGATACACCGGGGAGCTGTTTTTT.

The chain carries TRBV10-3 and TRBJ1-2; 7 bases agree with TRBD1. V was pared by 4 bases and J by 4 bases, with 15 bases of the junction left unmatched. This CDR3 comprises 17 residues. Germline V gives CDR1 ENHRY, CDR2 SYGVKD. The CDR3 DNA reads as TGTGCCATCAGTGGAGCGAGGGGGCGCATTGGGGGCTATGGCTACACCTTC. Its translation: CAISGARGRIGGYGYTF.

The CDR3 protein is CASSRGTGETQYF. The CDR3 region has the DNA TGTGCCAGCAGTCGGGGCACAGGGGAGACCCAGTACTTC. The chain joins TRBV3-1 to TRBJ2-5; possible D gene TRBD1, 6 bases. The CDR3 consists of 13 residues. The V end was cut by 6 bases, the J end by 5 bases, with 13 bases between. Germline loops: CDR1 LGHDT, CDR2 YNNKEL (reference sequence).

This chain joins TRBV20-1 and TRBJ2-1; unclear D gene. V gave up 4 bases and J gave up 1 base, with 8 bases separating them. CDR1 DFQATT and CDR2 SNEGSKA come from the germline V gene (reference sequence). CDR3 size: 13 residues. The CDR3 DNA reads TGCAGTGCTATTTGGGTGTCCTACAATGAGCAGTTCTTC. Translation gives CSAIWVSYNEQFF.

The J gene is TRBJ2-5, the V gene TRBV11-2; TRBD2 agrees at 13 bases. CDR3 length: 17 residues. CDR1 SGHAT and CDR2 FQNNGV come from the germline V gene. J lost 5 bases, V lost 2 bases, and 8 bases had no gene match. The CDR3 nucleotides read TGTGCCAGCAGCTTAATCGGACTAGCGGGAGATCGGGAGACCCAGTACTTC. This sequence encodes CASSLIGLAGDRETQYF.

The genes are TRBV15 and TRBJ2-1, with 9 bases matching TRBD2. Germline trimming cut 5 bases from V and 7 bases from J; bases unmatched to any gene: 18. This CDR3 is 18 amino acids long. CDR1 is LNHNV, CDR2 YYDKDF, per germline (reference sequence). The CDR3 DNA reads TGTGCCACCAGCTTGATTCTTAGCGGGAGAGGGGTCCGGAATGAGCAGTTCTTC. Translated: CATSLILSGRGVRNEQFF.

The V call is TRBV2, the J call TRBJ2-1; D remains unclear. Germline-derived CDR1 and CDR2 are SNHLY and FYNNEI. V lost 7 bases and J lost 4, with 8 bases in between. CDR3 length: 12 residues. CDR3 bases: TGTGCCAGCAAGGAAGCTTACAATGAGCAGTTCTTC. As protein: CASKEAYNEQFF.